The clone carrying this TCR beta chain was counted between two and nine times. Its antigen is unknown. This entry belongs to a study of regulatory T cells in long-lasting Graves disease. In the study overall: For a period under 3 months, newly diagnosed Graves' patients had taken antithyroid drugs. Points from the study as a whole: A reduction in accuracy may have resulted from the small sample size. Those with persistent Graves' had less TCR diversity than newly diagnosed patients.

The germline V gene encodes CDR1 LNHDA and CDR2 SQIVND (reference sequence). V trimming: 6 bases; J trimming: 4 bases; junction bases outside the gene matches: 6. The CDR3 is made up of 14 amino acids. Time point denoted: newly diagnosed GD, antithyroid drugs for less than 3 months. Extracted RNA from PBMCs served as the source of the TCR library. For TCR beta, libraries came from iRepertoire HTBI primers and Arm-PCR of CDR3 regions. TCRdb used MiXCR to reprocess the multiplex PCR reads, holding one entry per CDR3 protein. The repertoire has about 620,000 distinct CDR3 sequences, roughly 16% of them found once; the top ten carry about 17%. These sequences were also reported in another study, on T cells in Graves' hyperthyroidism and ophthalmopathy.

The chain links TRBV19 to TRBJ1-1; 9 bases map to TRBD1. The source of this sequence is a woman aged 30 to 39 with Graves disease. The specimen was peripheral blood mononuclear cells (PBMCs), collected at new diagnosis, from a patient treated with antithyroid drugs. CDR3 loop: CASRIQGASTEAFF. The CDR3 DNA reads TGTGCCAGTAGGATACAGGGGGCAAGCACTGAAGCTTTCTTT.